The rows below give T cell receptor beta chains drawn from one sample of a study of blood T cell repertoires in COVID-19. Method: immunoSEQ multiplex PCR; TCRdb's copy keeps in-frame clones and lacks some. The sample records 130,000 or so clones, around nine tenths being singletons. Sequenced sample: peripheral blood. Receptor source: a woman in her 70s with COVID-19, enrolled during active disease. Each CDR3 is given with its conserved first and last residue. D genes are given only for firm matches. Where a row states a size, it is once, few, many or the class of an expanded clone; other rows omit it.

size: -; J: TRBJ2-1; V: TRBV29-1; D: TRBD2; DNA: TGCAGCGTTCTGGGGGCTAGCGGGGGGTACAATGAGCAGTTCTTC; CDR3: CSVLGASGGYNEQFF
size: -; J: TRBJ1-1; V: TRBV24-1; D: -; DNA: TGTGCCACCAGTGACGGGGACATGAACACTGAAGCTTTCTTT; CDR3: CATSDGDMNTEAFF
size: -; J: TRBJ2-2; V: TRBV6-6; D: TRBD1; DNA: TGTGCCAGCAGGGAGCGGACAGGGGGTTCCGGGGAGCTGTTTTTT; CDR3: CASRERTGGSGELFF
size: -; J: TRBJ1-1; V: TRBV7-7; D: TRBD1; DNA: TGTGCTAGCAGCGCCGGGACAGGGGCTGAAGCTTTCTTT; CDR3: CASSAGTGAEAFF
size: -; J: TRBJ1-5; V: TRBV7-8; D: -; DNA: TGTGCCAGCAGCCCCAGGGGAGACAATCAGCCCCAGCATTTT; CDR3: CASSPRGDNQPQHF
size: -; J: TRBJ1-1; V: TRBV5-1; D: -; DNA: TGCGCCAGCAGCTTTGGGCCTTCTGGGGCTTTCTTT; CDR3: CASSFGPSGAFF
size: once; J: TRBJ2-7; V: TRBV27; D: TRBD2; DNA: TGTGCCAGCAGGCGCGAACCGGGACTAGCGGTAAGGCAGTACTTC; CDR3: CASRREPGLAVRQYF
size: -; J: TRBJ2-3; V: TRBV9; D: TRBD2; DNA: TGTGCCAGCAGCGTAGGCGGGGGGGTTAAAGATACGCAGTATTTT; CDR3: CASSVGGGVKDTQYF
size: -; J: TRBJ2-7; V: TRBV3-1/TRBV3-2; D: -; DNA: TGTGCCAGCAGCCAATTACTAACCGAGCAGTACTTC; CDR3: CASSQLLTEQYF
size: -; J: TRBJ1-2; V: TRBV7-2; D: TRBD1; DNA: TGTGCCAGCAGCTTCTCCGATGGGGGACAGGGGTATGGCTACACCTTC; CDR3: CASSFSDGGQGYGYTF
size: -; J: TRBJ2-1; V: TRBV21-1; D: -; DNA: TGTGCCAGTCGTGAGACAGGGGGCAAATACAATGAGCAGTTCTTC; CDR3: CASRETGGKYNEQFF
size: -; J: TRBJ2-5; V: TRBV30; D: TRBD1; DNA: TGTGCCTGGAGTGCAGGGGGCCAAGAGACCCAGTACTTC; CDR3: CAWSAGGQETQYF
size: once; J: TRBJ2-5; V: TRBV7-8; D: TRBD1; DNA: TGTGCCAGCAGCTTAGATGGCAGGGGGCGGGACGACCAGTACTTC; CDR3: CASSLDGRGRDDQYF
size: -; J: TRBJ2-2; V: TRBV5-6; D: TRBD1; DNA: TGTGCCAGCAGACAGATAGGGCAGGGGGCGGCCACCGGGGAGCTGTTTTTT; CDR3: CASRQIGQGAATGELFF
size: -; J: TRBJ2-5; V: TRBV5-5; D: TRBD2; DNA: TGTGCCAGCAGCTTGTGGGCGGGGGGACAAGAGACCCAGTACTTC; CDR3: CASSLWAGGQETQYF
size: -; J: TRBJ1-4; V: TRBV18; D: -; DNA: TGTGCCAGCTCACCACGAGATAATGAAAAACTGTTTTTT; CDR3: CASSPRDNEKLFF
size: -; J: TRBJ1-3; V: TRBV12-3/TRBV12-4; D: -; DNA: TGTGCCAGCAGTCAGGGATATGGAAACACCATATATTTT; CDR3: CASSQGYGNTIYF
size: -; J: TRBJ1-1; V: TRBV5-6; D: -; DNA: TGTGCCAGCAGCCTGACCTGGGGGGATGAGGACACTGAAGCTTTCTTT; CDR3: CASSLTWGDEDTEAFF
size: once; J: TRBJ2-1; V: TRBV5-4; D: TRBD1; DNA: TGTGCCAGCAGCTGGGGACAGGAGCAGTTCTTC; CDR3: CASSWGQEQFF
size: -; J: TRBJ2-3; V: TRBV4-2; D: TRBD1; DNA: TGTGCCAGCAGCCAAGGTGGGACAGGGGGCGCAGATACGCAGTATTTT; CDR3: CASSQGGTGGADTQYF
size: -; J: TRBJ2-5; V: TRBV6-6; D: TRBD2; DNA: TGTGCCAGCAGTCTGATAGCGGGGAAAGAGACCCAGTACTTC; CDR3: CASSLIAGKETQYF
size: once; J: TRBJ2-1; V: TRBV5-8; D: -; DNA: TGTGCCAGCAGCTTGTACGGGGGGCTAAACAATGAGCAGTTCTTC; CDR3: CASSLYGGLNNEQFF
size: -; J: TRBJ2-2; V: TRBV6-2/TRBV6-3; D: TRBD2; DNA: TGTGCCAGCAGTAGGACTAGCGGGGGGCCGAACACCGGGGAGCTGTTTTTT; CDR3: CASSRTSGGPNTGELFF
size: -; J: TRBJ2-5; V: TRBV28; D: TRBD2; DNA: TGTGCCAGCAGTTTCTACCTGGAAGGTAGCGGGGCCCAAGAGACCCAGTACTTC; CDR3: CASSFYLEGSGAQETQYF
size: -; J: TRBJ1-2; V: TRBV28; D: -; DNA: TGTGCCAGCAGCACCATAGGGAGGGATGGCTACACCTTC; CDR3: CASSTIGRDGYTF
size: once; J: TRBJ1-5; V: TRBV3-1/TRBV3-2; D: -; DNA: TGTGCCAGCAGCCAAGACGGGGGACAGCCCCAGCATTTT; CDR3: CASSQDGGQPQHF
size: -; J: TRBJ1-2; V: TRBV6-6; D: TRBD1; DNA: TGTGCCAGCAGTTACCCCCCAGACAGGGGCAACTATGGCTACACCTTC; CDR3: CASSYPPDRGNYGYTF
size: once; J: TRBJ1-5; V: TRBV27; D: TRBD1; DNA: TGTGCCAGCAGTCCCCAGGGACAGGGGAACAATCAGCCCCAGCATTTT; CDR3: CASSPQGQGNNQPQHF
size: -; J: TRBJ1-2; V: TRBV28; D: -; DNA: TGTGCCAGCAGCCGGGGGTTGGACTATGGCTACACCTTC; CDR3: CASSRGLDYGYTF
size: -; J: TRBJ1-6; V: TRBV7-2; D: -; DNA: TGTGCCAGCAGCTTATTCGGGTTCACATATAATTCACCCCTCCACTTT; CDR3: CASSLFGFTYNSPLHF
size: -; J: TRBJ1-6; V: TRBV30; D: TRBD1; DNA: TGTGCCTGGAATAGACAGGGCGGTTCACCCCTCCACTTT; CDR3: CAWNRQGGSPLHF
size: -; J: TRBJ1-6; V: TRBV28; D: -; DNA: TGTGCCAGCAGTTTATCAGGGGCCTCACCCCCCCACTTT; CDR3: CASSLSGASPPHF
size: -; J: TRBJ1-6; V: TRBV19; D: TRBD1; DNA: TGTGCCAGTAGAGGGACAGCTAATTCACCCCTCCACTTT; CDR3: CASRGTANSPLHF
size: -; J: TRBJ1-1; V: TRBV7-9; D: -; DNA: TGTGCCAGCAGCCCCTGGGAGAATACTGAAGCTTTCTTT; CDR3: CASSPWENTEAFF
size: -; J: TRBJ2-3; V: TRBV5-4; D: -; DNA: TGTGCCAGCAGCCCCGGGGGATTAACAGATACGCAGTATTTT; CDR3: CASSPGGLTDTQYF
size: -; J: TRBJ1-2; V: TRBV15; D: -; DNA: TGTGCCACCAGCAGTAGCTATGGCTACACCTTC; CDR3: CATSSSYGYTF
size: -; J: TRBJ1-1; V: TRBV4-1; D: TRBD1; DNA: TGCGCCAGCAGCCGAGCCGGGACAGGGGGCACTGAAGCTTTCTTT; CDR3: CASSRAGTGGTEAFF
size: -; J: TRBJ1-3; V: TRBV2; D: -; DNA: TGTGCCAGCAGGGCGAGGGCCGCTGGAAACACCATATATTTT; CDR3: CASRARAAGNTIYF
size: -; J: TRBJ2-5; V: TRBV28; D: TRBD1; DNA: TGTGCCAGCAGCCGGACAGGGGGCTTTGAGACCCAGTACTTC; CDR3: CASSRTGGFETQYF
size: -; J: TRBJ1-6; V: TRBV23-1; D: -; DNA: TGCGCCAGCAGTCAATCGAATTGGACGCCGGGCGGGTCCTATAATTCACCCCTCCACTTT; CDR3: CASSQSNWTPGGSYNSPLHF
size: -; J: TRBJ2-5; V: TRBV5-4; D: -; DNA: TGTGCCAGCAGCTTACCGGGACTGCCCGACTCCGAGACCCAGTACTTC; CDR3: CASSLPGLPDSETQYF
size: -; J: TRBJ1-4; V: TRBV6-1; D: -; DNA: TGTGCCAGCAGTGAACGGGGGGCTAATGAAAAACTGTTTTTT; CDR3: CASSERGANEKLFF
size: -; J: TRBJ1-1; V: TRBV6-5; D: -; DNA: TGTGCCAGCAGTCAACAGAACACTGAAGCTTTCTTT; CDR3: CASSQQNTEAFF
size: -; J: TRBJ2-3; V: TRBV12-3/TRBV12-4; D: -; DNA: TGTGCCAGCAGTAGAGATCCTCAATCGCAGTATTTT; CDR3: CASSRDPQSQYF
size: -; J: TRBJ1-6; V: TRBV7-2; D: TRBD1; DNA: TGTGCCAGCAGCACGCAGACAGGGGATCATTCACCCCTCCACTTT; CDR3: CASSTQTGDHSPLHF
size: -; J: TRBJ2-5; V: TRBV19; D: -; DNA: TGTGCCAGTAGTACATACTCTCAAGAGACCCAGTACTTC; CDR3: CASSTYSQETQYF
size: -; J: TRBJ2-1; V: TRBV21-1; D: -; DNA: TGTGCCAGCAGCAAACGGGGCAGGGGAAGTTACAATGAGCAGTTCTTC; CDR3: CASSKRGRGSYNEQFF
size: -; J: TRBJ2-2; V: TRBV5-1; D: -; DNA: TGCGCCAGCAGCTTGGGGACTAACACCGGGGAGCTGTTTTTT; CDR3: CASSLGTNTGELFF
size: -; J: TRBJ1-2; V: TRBV5-4; D: TRBD1; DNA: TGTGCCACCCTGCCAACAGGGGGTAACTATGGCTACACCTTC; CDR3: CATLPTGGNYGYTF
size: -; J: TRBJ1-1; V: TRBV5-1; D: TRBD1; DNA: TGCGCCAGCAGCTTAGGGGGCCGGAGGAACACTGAAGCTTTCTTT; CDR3: CASSLGGRRNTEAFF
size: -; J: TRBJ2-1; V: TRBV7-3; D: -; DNA: TGTGCCAGCAGCTTAACGTCCGGGATAGGAGGGTACAATGAGCAGTTCTTC; CDR3: CASSLTSGIGGYNEQFF